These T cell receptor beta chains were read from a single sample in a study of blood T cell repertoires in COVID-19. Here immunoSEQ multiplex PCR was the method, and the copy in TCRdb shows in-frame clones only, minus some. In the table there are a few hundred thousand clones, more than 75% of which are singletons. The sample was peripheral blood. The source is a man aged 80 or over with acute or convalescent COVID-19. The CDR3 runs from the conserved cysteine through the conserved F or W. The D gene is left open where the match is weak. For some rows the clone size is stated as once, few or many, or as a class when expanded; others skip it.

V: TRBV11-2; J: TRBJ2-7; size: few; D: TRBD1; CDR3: CASRPLPGQGGEQYF; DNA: TGTGCCAGCAGGCCCCTTCCGGGACAGGGGGGCGAGCAGTACTTC
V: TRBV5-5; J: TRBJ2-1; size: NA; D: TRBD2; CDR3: CASSLLAGEGEQFF; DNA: TGTGCCAGCAGCTTGCTAGCGGGAGAGGGTGAGCAGTTCTTC
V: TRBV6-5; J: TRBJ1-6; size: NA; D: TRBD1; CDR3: CASDTGGIGGSPLHF; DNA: TGTGCCAGCGATACAGGGGGAATTGGCGGTTCACCCCTCCACTTT
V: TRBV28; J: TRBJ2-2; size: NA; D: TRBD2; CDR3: CASSLLGGAGLNTGELFF; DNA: TGTGCCAGCAGTCTCCTCGGGGGGGCCGGACTAAACACCGGGGAGCTGTTTTTT
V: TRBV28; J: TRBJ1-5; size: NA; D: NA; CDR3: CASMLFIGGYSNQPQHF; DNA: TGTGCCAGCATGCTCTTTATCGGGGGATATAGCAATCAGCCCCAGCATTTT
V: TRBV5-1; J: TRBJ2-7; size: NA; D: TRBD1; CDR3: CASSSVTGGYEQYF; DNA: TGCGCCAGCAGCTCCGTGACAGGGGGCTACGAGCAGTACTTC
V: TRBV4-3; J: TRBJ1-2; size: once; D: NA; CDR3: CASSQGPGSNYGYTF; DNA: TGCGCCAGCAGCCAAGGCCCAGGGTCGAACTATGGCTACACCTTC
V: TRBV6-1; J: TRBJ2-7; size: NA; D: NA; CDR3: CASSEYEWPYEQYF; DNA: TGTGCCAGCAGTGAATATGAATGGCCCTACGAGCAGTACTTC
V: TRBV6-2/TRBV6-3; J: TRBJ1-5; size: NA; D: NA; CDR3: CASSHRAFGQPQHF; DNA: TGTGCCAGCAGCCACAGGGCTTTCGGTCAGCCCCAGCATTTT
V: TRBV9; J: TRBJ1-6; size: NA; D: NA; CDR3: CASSPRPEANNSPLHF; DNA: TGTGCCAGCAGCCCCCGGCCGGAGGCAAATAATTCACCCCTCCACTTT
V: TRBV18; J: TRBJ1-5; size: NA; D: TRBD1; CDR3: CASSPRQGGNQPQHF; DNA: TGTGCCAGCTCACCGAGACAGGGTGGCAATCAGCCCCAGCATTTT
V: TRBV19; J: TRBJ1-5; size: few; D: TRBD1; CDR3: CASSISTGGNQPQHF; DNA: TGTGCCAGTAGTATTTCGACAGGGGGCAATCAGCCCCAGCATTTT